This T cell receptor (beta chain) was sequenced during a study of glioma-infiltrating T cells after dendritic cell vaccination. Background on the study: Patients had newly diagnosed or recurrent glioblastoma and received dendritic cell vaccines.

Time point in this sample: after dendritic cell vaccination, including at tumor progression/relapse. Amplification used 60 V beta primers and 13 J beta primers. Profiling relied on immunoSEQ multiplex PCR, and the TCRdb table lists in-frame clones only, not all of them. Of 85,000 to 100,000 clones listed, about 81% are singletons. Germline-derived CDR1 and CDR2 are SGDLS and YYNGEE. The CDR3 is made up of 16 amino acids. The V gene lost 4 bases and the J gene lost 0 bases, with 13 bases spanning the gap. The source was blood, collected after dendritic cell vaccination. The sequence derives from a human donor with glioblastoma. The chain couples TRBV9 to TRBJ1-4, with D tentatively TRBD1 (5 bases). The CDR3 is CASSFPGTSTNEKLFF. Here the CDR3 DNA reads TGTGCCAGCAGCTTTCCAGGGACTTCAACTAATGAAAAACTGTTTTTT.